Here is one T cell receptor (beta chain) with its context. There are 18 residues in the CDR3. After removal of 4 bases from V and 0 bases from J, the junction contained 7 bases not matched to a gene. Germline V gene sequence: CDR1 LGHNA, CDR2 YSLEER. Profiled with immunoSEQ multiplex PCR; TCRdb holds only in-frame clones, not every one. The sample holds around 120,000 clones, about 93% seen once. The sample belongs to a study of control samples from healthy donors and cancer patients. The V gene is TRBV4-3, the J gene TRBJ2-5, with 14 bases fitting TRBD2. This TCR derives from a man in his fifties with head and neck cancer. Sequenced material: PBMCs. The CDR3 sequence is CASSPRTSGGTYQETQYF. The CDR3 DNA follows: TGCGCCAGCAGCCCGCGGACTAGCGGGGGGACGTACCAAGAGACCCAGTACTTC.